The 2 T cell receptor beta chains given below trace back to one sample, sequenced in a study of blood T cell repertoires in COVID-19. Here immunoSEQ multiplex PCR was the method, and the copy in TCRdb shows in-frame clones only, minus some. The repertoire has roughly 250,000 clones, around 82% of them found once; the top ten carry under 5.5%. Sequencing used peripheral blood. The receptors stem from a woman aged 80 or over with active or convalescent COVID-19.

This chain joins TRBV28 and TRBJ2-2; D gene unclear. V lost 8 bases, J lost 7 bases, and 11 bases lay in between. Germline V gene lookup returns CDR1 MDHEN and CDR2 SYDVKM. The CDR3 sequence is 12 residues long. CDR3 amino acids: CASSRPGGELFF. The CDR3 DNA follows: TGTGCCAGCTCCCGCCCGGGCGGGGAGCTGTTTTTT.

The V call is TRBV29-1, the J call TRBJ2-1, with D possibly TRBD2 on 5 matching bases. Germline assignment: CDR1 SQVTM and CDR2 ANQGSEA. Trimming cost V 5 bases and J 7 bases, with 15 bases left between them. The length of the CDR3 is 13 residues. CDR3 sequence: CSVRPDGVNEQFF. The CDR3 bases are TGCAGCGTTCGGCCCGACGGGGTAAATGAGCAGTTCTTC.